The 12 T cell receptor beta chains presented below share a single source sample, sequenced in a study of T-cell reconstitution after alpha-beta-depleted transplantation in children. Unique molecular identifiers were used to barcode this TCRbeta library. TCRdb re-called the PCR reads through MiXCR, storing one row per CDR3 protein. The profile shows more than 200,000 distinct CDR3 sequences, approximately 9.9% of them singletons. The source material was PBMCs from the stem cell graft donor, sampled from the stem cell graft. The receptors shown here come from a human donor who donated a stem cell graft to a child with SCID.

Only one count was recorded for this clonotype. The rearrangement joins TRBV24-1 to TRBJ2-1, with D maybe TRBD2 (6 bases). V was shortened by 4 bases and J by 1 base, with 13 bases between the two germline ends. CDR3 length: 16 amino acids. Germline loops: CDR1 KGHDR, CDR2 SFDVKD. DNA for the CDR3: TGTGCCACCAGTGAATCGGAGGGGTGGTCCTACAATGAGCAGTTCTTC. Encoded protein: CATSESEGWSYNEQFF.

Many counts were recorded for this clonotype. The genes are TRBV20-1 and TRBJ1-2; D is unresolved. Per germline, CDR1 DFQATT and CDR2 SNEGSKA (reference sequence). The V end lost 2 bases, the J end lost 2 bases, and 12 bases lay between the germline ends. The CDR3 covers 14 residues. This CDR3 is CSARIGARNYGYTF. Written as DNA, the CDR3 is TGCAGTGCTAGAATAGGAGCTCGCAACTATGGCTACACCTTC.

This clonotype has ten or more counts. V is TRBV11-1 and J is TRBJ1-5, with 9 bases aligning to TRBD1. The germline V gene encodes CDR1 SGHAT and CDR2 FQDESV (reference sequence). Losses at the gene ends were 5 bases for V and 0 bases for J; bases not matched to a gene: 14. This CDR3 spans 19 amino acids. The CDR3 region has the DNA TGTGCCAGCAGCCCCCGGGACAGGGCCGGGGGAAATAGCAATCAGCCCCAGCATTTT. Translation: CASSPRDRAGGNSNQPQHF. Looking up the rest from reference TRBV11-1 and TRBJ1-5 gives the full variable domain: EAEVAQSPRYKITEKSQAVAFWCDPISGHATLYWYRQILGQGPELLVQFQDESVVDDSQLPKDRFSAERLKGVDSTLKIQPAELGDSAMYLCASSPRDRAGGNSNQPQHFGDGTRLSIL.

This clonotype was counted at least ten times. This chain connects TRBV4-1 to TRBJ2-5, with D perhaps matching TRBD1 (5 bases). Trimming took 1 base from V and 1 from J, leaving 16 bases between them. The V gene's germline CDR1 is MGHRA and CDR2 YSYEKL. This CDR3 is 17 amino acids long. The CDR3 DNA reads as TGCGCCAGCAGCCAAGCTTATGCAGGGATGGGCCAAGAGACCCAGTACTTC. Protein product: CASSQAYAGMGQETQYF.

This clonotype has ten or more counts. The chain combines TRBV28 with TRBJ2-7, with D perhaps assigned TRBD1 or TRBD2 (6 bases each). Trimming pared 4 bases from V and 2 bases from J, leaving 12 bases between. CDR3 length equals 14 residues. Germline lookup yields CDR1 MDHEN and CDR2 SYDVKM. CDR3 nucleotide sequence: TGTGCCAGCAGTTGGACGGGGGCGGCCTACGAGCAGTACTTC. This sequence encodes CASSWTGAAYEQYF.

This clonotype showed up many times. The V and J genes are TRBV7-3 and TRBJ2-1, with TRBD2 identical over 10 bases. After removal of 6 bases from V and 0 bases from J, the junction contained 5 bases not matched to a gene. This CDR3 region has 16 residues. Per the germline V gene, CDR1 is SGHTA and CDR2 is FQGTGA. The CDR3 bases are TGTGCCAGCAGTCAGCGGGGGGGCAGCTCCTACAATGAGCAGTTCTTC. This encodes CASSQRGGSSYNEQFF.

The table lists this clonotype with many counts. V and J are TRBV5-1 and TRBJ2-5; TRBD2 is a possible D gene (6 bases). Trimming cost V 4 bases and J 4 bases, with 11 bases left between them. Germline V gives CDR1 SGHRS, CDR2 YFSETQ. The CDR3 consists of 13 residues. The CDR3 here is CASSIRERETQYF. Here the CDR3 DNA reads TGCGCCAGCAGCATACGGGAGCGAGAGACCCAGTACTTC.

This clonotype was detected ten times or more. CDR3 amino acids: CSATRIGGETQYF. The DNA of the CDR3 is TGCAGTGCTACTCGTATCGGGGGAGAGACCCAGTACTTC. The rearrangement uses TRBV20-1 and TRBJ2-5, with a weak D call TRBD2 (6 bases). Trimming shortened V by 4 bases and J by 4 bases, and 13 bases separated the two germline ends. The germline gives CDR1 DFQATT, CDR2 SNEGSKA (reference sequence). This CDR3 has 13 residues.

This clonotype came up a few times. The gene calls are TRBV29-1 and TRBJ1-3; no clear D. V was pared by 7 bases and J by 0 bases, with 10 bases between. The length of the CDR3 is 13 residues. In germline, CDR1 is SQVTM, CDR2 ANQGSEA. For the CDR3, the DNA is TGCAGCGCCCTGGGCCTCTCTGGAAACACCATATATTTT. Its translation: CSALGLSGNTIYF.

The table lists this clonotype with many counts. The V call is TRBV27, the J call TRBJ2-7, with D possibly being TRBD1 (6 bases). Germline V gene lookup returns CDR1 MNHEY and CDR2 SMNVEV (reference sequence). Trimming left V 6 bases short and J 3 bases short, with 18 bases between. CDR3 size: 15 residues. Here the CDR3 DNA reads TGTGCCAGCAGCTACCAGGGGCATGTGAACTACGAGCAGTACTTC. Protein product: CASSYQGHVNYEQYF.

The CDR3 DNA reads as TGCAGTGCCTTCGGGGTGCGCGGCTCCTACGAGCAGTACTTC. It codes for CSAFGVRGSYEQYF. The chain is built from TRBV20-1 and TRBJ2-7, with a possible D match to TRBD2 (5 bases). CDR3 length equals 14 residues. The V gene's germline CDR1 is DFQATT and CDR2 SNEGSKA (reference sequence). Trimming cost V 6 bases and J 0 bases, with 15 bases left between them.

This clonotype was seen more than once but under ten times. The V and J genes are TRBV7-6 and TRBJ1-3, with TRBD1 matching over 12 bases. V was clipped by 5 bases and J by 6 bases; unmatched bases: 5. The germline V gene encodes CDR1 SGHVS and CDR2 FNYEAQ. The CDR3 sequence is 15 residues long. CDR3 DNA sequence: TGTGCCAGCAGCCCCGGGACAGGGGGCCTAAACACCATATATTTT. It translates to CASSPGTGGLNTIYF.